Each of the 13 T cell receptor beta chains below was sequenced from the same sample in a study of monozygotic twins with inflammatory bowel disease. With the 5' RACE reads reprocessed, TCRdb shows one record per CDR3 protein and no DNA. The sample totals some 330,000 distinct CDR3 sequences. The sequenced sample was blood. The receptors derive from a human donor with ulcerative colitis or Crohn's disease, or a healthy co-twin of an affected twin (not recorded which).

V gene TRBV7-2 combines with J gene TRBJ1-2; TCRdb outputs TRBD1, but without DNA this stays unchecked. The length of the CDR3 is 16 residues. Germline loops: CDR1 SGHTA, CDR2 FQGNSA. The CDR3 loop reads CASSLRVPPANYGYTF.

V usage is TRBV7-2 and J usage is TRBJ2-5. The CDR3 is 13 residues long. Germline CDR1 and CDR2: SGHTA and FQGNSA. The CDR3 reads CASSFSYGETQYF.

The chain uses TRBV12-3 or TRBV12-4 and TRBJ2-5; TCRdb selects TRBD1, and the lack of DNA leaves this call unchecked. This CDR3 contains 15 residues. The CDR3 loop is CASSQNSGSQETQYF.

This chain uses TRBV12-3 or TRBV12-4 with TRBJ2-5; the TCRdb call, TRBD1, lacks DNA for checking. CDR3 length: 13 amino acids. The CDR3 loop reads CASSWDIWETQYF.

The chain employs TRBV5-6 and TRBJ2-4. This CDR3 has 11 residues. In germline, CDR1 is SGHDT, CDR2 YYEEEE. CDR3 sequence reads: CASSLHSLQYF.

This chain connects TRBV12-3 or TRBV12-4 to TRBJ1-1. The length of the CDR3 is 13 residues. The CDR3 is CASKPTVIHEAFF.

The chain recombines TRBV20-1 with TRBJ1-3; TCRdb outputs TRBD1, but without DNA this stays unchecked. Germline values: CDR1 DFQATT, CDR2 SNEGSKA (reference sequence). This CDR3 comprises 13 residues. Here the CDR3 reads CSAKTGAGNTIYF.

The V and J genes are TRBV7-2 and TRBJ1-1; TCRdb's D gene call, TRBD1, goes unchecked for lack of DNA. Germline V gene sequence: CDR1 SGHTA, CDR2 FQGNSA. CDR3 length equals 15 residues. The CDR3 sequence: CASSQRQLGSDEAFF. Looking up the rest from reference TRBV7-2 and TRBJ1-1 gives the full variable domain: GAGVSQSPSNKVTEKGKDVELRCDPISGHTALYWYRQSLGQGLEFLIYFQGNSAPDKSGLPSDRFSAERTGGSVSTLTIQRTQQEDSAVYLCASSQRQLGSDEAFFGQGTRLTVV.

This chain connects TRBV20-1 to TRBJ2-1; checking the TCRdb D call of TRBD2 is not possible without DNA. Germline lookup yields CDR1 DFQATT and CDR2 SNEGSKA (reference sequence). CDR3 length equals 12 residues. CDR3 sequence: CSAKRGSNEQFF.

The chain carries TRBV2 and TRBJ1-5; TCRdb reports TRBD1, a call that lacks DNA to check it against. The length of the CDR3 is 15 residues. CDR1 and CDR2 from the germline V gene are SNHLY and FYNNEI. This CDR3 is CASTPGTEINQPQHF. Using reference TRBV2 and TRBJ1-5 for the parts outside the CDR3, the full variable domain is EPEVTQTPSHQVTQMGQEVILRCVPISNHLYFYWYRQILGQKVEFLVSFYNNEISEKSEIFDDQFSVERPDGSNFTLKIRSTKLEDSAMYFCASTPGTEINQPQHFGDGTRLSIL.

The V and J genes are TRBV10-3 and TRBJ1-1; the D gene TCRdb calls, TRBD1, cannot be checked with no DNA. The CDR3 runs to 14 residues. Per the germline V gene, CDR1 is ENHRY and CDR2 is SYGVKD. The CDR3 loop is CAISGLGAGAEAFF.

The chain carries TRBV14 and TRBJ2-3. The CDR3 spans 17 residues. In germline, CDR1 is SGHDN, CDR2 FVKESK. The CDR3 protein is CASSQVEGIQITDTQYF.

The chain is built from TRBV11-1 and TRBJ2-1; the TCRdb D gene call, TRBD2, has no DNA to confirm it. Germline-derived CDR1 and CDR2 are SGHAT and FQDESV (reference sequence). The CDR3 sequence is 18 residues long. CDR3 in amino acids: CASSPWTSGGLSYNEQFF. Combining the CDR3 with reference TRBV11-1 and TRBJ2-1 gives the whole variable domain EAEVAQSPRYKITEKSQAVAFWCDPISGHATLYWYRQILGQGPELLVQFQDESVVDDSQLPKDRFSAERLKGVDSTLKIQPAELGDSAMYLCASSPWTSGGLSYNEQFFGPGTRLTVL.